Below are 22 T cell receptor beta chains sequenced from a single sample in a study of T cell responses to AZD1222 COVID-19 vaccine (dated by TCRdb to the early 2020s). Reading the label with the study, this specimen's time point is: baseline before first vaccination. The library was generated by the immunoSEQ multiplex PCR assay. Held by TCRdb, this immuneACCESS table contains in-frame sequences only and omits some clones. Under half of the omission traces to an unresolved V gene where checked; the cause of the rest is unknown. Across this sample there are 110,000 to 150,000 clones, with about nine tenths seen only once. Clones ranked in the top ten supply approximately 3.6% of the sample. Sequences were derived from peripheral blood, sampled on day 0 of AZD1222 vaccination. The origin of the receptors is an adult in good health.

The rearrangement joins TRBV3-1 (or the pseudogene TRBV3-2) to TRBJ1-2; D remains ambiguous. The CDR3 runs to 13 residues. V lost 1 base and J 0 bases, leaving 3 bases between the germline ends. Germline V lookup: CDR1 LGHDT, CDR2 YNNKEL (reference sequence). In DNA form, the CDR3 reads TGTGCCAGCAGCCAAGTAGCTAACTATGGCTACACCTTC. Translated: CASSQVANYGYTF.

This clone appeared once. The chain uses TRBV4-1 and TRBJ1-2; 8 positions match TRBD1. Germline loops: CDR1 MGHRA, CDR2 YSYEKL. The junction had 17 bases not matched to a gene; V was cut back by 4 bases and J by 4 bases. This CDR3 contains 18 residues. The CDR3, as DNA: TGCGCCAGCAGCCTCAACCCCGGGACAGGCCTGGACTTCTATGGCTACACCTTC. It is translated as CASSLNPGTGLDFYGYTF.

V usage is TRBV27 and J usage is TRBJ1-4; no clear D gene. Germline CDR1 MNHEY, CDR2 SMNVEV (reference sequence). V dropped 8 bases and J dropped 1 base, with 11 bases sitting between them. The CDR3 consists of 14 residues. Here the CDR3 DNA reads TGTGCCAGCGGAGAGGGAGGAACTAATGAAAAACTGTTTTTT. This gives the protein CASGEGGTNEKLFF.

The chain carries TRBV7-2 and TRBJ2-2; no firm D call. Trimming removed 1 base from V and 4 bases from J, with 22 bases in between. Looked up from germline, CDR1 is SGHTA and CDR2 is FQGNSA. CDR3 length equals 19 residues. The CDR3: CASSLVPDFGLIGTGELFF. CDR3 DNA sequence: TGTGCCAGCAGCTTAGTCCCCGACTTTGGGTTGATCGGCACCGGGGAGCTGTTTTTT.

The chain has TRBV7-2 and TRBJ1-2, with 7 bases matching TRBD1. V lost 4 bases to trimming and J lost 0 bases; unmatched junction nucleotides: 5. Per germline, CDR1 SGHTA and CDR2 FQGNSA. The length of the CDR3 is 15 residues. In DNA, the CDR3 is TGTGCCAGCAGCTCACCGGGACAGACTAACTATGGCTACACCTTC. Amino acids: CASSSPGQTNYGYTF.

This chain links TRBV9 with TRBJ2-1, with 11 bases that match TRBD1. Germline-derived CDR1 and CDR2 are SGDLS and YYNGEE. Trimming took 3 bases from V and 5 from J; bases not matched to a gene: 4. This CDR3 has 15 residues. This CDR3 is CASSAWTGGNNEQFF. CDR3 DNA sequence: TGTGCCAGCAGCGCCTGGACAGGGGGCAACAATGAGCAGTTCTTC.

A remark on this clone: Distinct nucleotide sequences in the sample also encode this CDR3. This chain links TRBV5-1 with TRBJ1-3; D call uncertain. CDR1 and CDR2 (germline): SGHRS, YFSETQ. The CDR3 contains 14 residues. The ends were cut back, 2 bases at V and 0 bases at J, with 6 bases in the middle. The DNA of the CDR3 is TGCGCCAGCAGCTTAGACCTCTCTGGAAACACCATATATTTT. Its protein is CASSLDLSGNTIYF.

The rearrangement uses TRBV2 and TRBJ1-2; 7 positions match TRBD1. With V trimmed by 7 bases and J by 7 bases, 15 bases remained unmatched. The CDR3 length is 15 residues. CDR1 and CDR2 (germline): SNHLY, FYNNEI. The CDR3 reads CASIADHRGRGGYTF. The CDR3 nucleotides read TGTGCCAGCATTGCCGACCACAGGGGCCGGGGTGGCTACACCTTC.

The rearrangement joins TRBV19 to TRBJ2-3; tentatively, D is TRBD1 (6 bases). The germline gives CDR1 LNHDA, CDR2 SQIVND (reference sequence). This CDR3 has 15 amino acids. The ends were cut back, 4 bases at V and 6 bases at J, with 17 bases in the middle. The CDR3: CASSKKAGVGDTQYF. The CDR3 bases are TGTGCCAGTAGTAAAAAGGCAGGGGTGGGGGATACGCAGTATTTT.

This chain links TRBV7-9 with TRBJ2-1, with D uncertain. The CDR3 sequence is 10 residues long. The germline V and J ends were trimmed by 1 base and 15 bases, with 7 bases remaining between them. The germline gives CDR1 SEHNR, CDR2 FQNEAQ (reference sequence). The DNA of the CDR3 is TGTGCCAGCAGCTTAGAGTCTCTGTTCTTC. It is translated as CASSLESLFF.

This rearrangement joins TRBV29-1 to TRBJ1-1; D not resolved. V was shortened by 8 bases and J by 1 base, with 14 bases between the two germline ends. The CDR3 is made up of 13 amino acids. Germline CDR1 reads SQVTM; CDR2 reads ANQGSEA. This CDR3 reads CSIWRRANTEAFF. The CDR3 coding sequence is TGCAGCATCTGGCGAAGGGCGAACACTGAAGCTTTCTTT.

J is TRBJ1-4 and V is TRBV5-4; D remains unclear. CDR3 length: 15 amino acids. Germline loops: CDR1 SGHNT, CDR2 YYREEE (reference sequence). Between the trimmed V and J ends, which lost 4 bases and 8 bases, there was a span of 18 bases. The CDR3 DNA reads TGTGCCAGCAGCATGGGATTCGGCGGGGAGGAAAAACTGTTTTTT. Protein: CASSMGFGGEEKLFF. Full variable domain (remainder filled in from reference TRBV5-4 and TRBJ1-4): ETGVTQSPTHLIKTRGQQVTLRCSSQSGHNTVSWYQQALGQGPQFIFQYYREEENGRGNFPPRFSGLQFPNYSSELNVNALELDDSALYLCASSMGFGGEEKLFFGSGTQLSVL.

The rearrangement joins TRBV24-1 to TRBJ1-2; D is uncertain. Germline assignment: CDR1 KGHDR and CDR2 SFDVKD. The CDR3 has 14 amino acids. With 8 bases removed from V and 0 bases from J, the gap between germline ends came to 12 bases. CDR3: CATNPGSSNYGYTF. The CDR3 region has the DNA TGTGCCACCAACCCGGGCAGCTCTAACTATGGCTACACCTTC.

V usage is TRBV28 and J usage is TRBJ1-5; TRBD1 might be the D (6 bases). The ends were cut back, 1 base at V and 3 bases at J, with 10 bases in the middle. Per germline, CDR1 MDHEN and CDR2 SYDVKM. This CDR3 contains 15 residues. This CDR3 is CASSLLRGNNQPQHF. The CDR3 nucleotides read TGTGCCAGCAGTTTATTGAGGGGGAACAATCAGCCCCAGCATTTT.

In regard to this clone: This sample includes further DNA sequences coding for the same CDR3. This rearrangement joins TRBV5-1 to TRBJ2-7; TRBD2 aligns across 7 bases. The germline gives CDR1 SGHRS, CDR2 YFSETQ. The junction had 5 bases not matched to a gene; V was cut back by 2 bases and J by 3 bases. The CDR3 loop spans 14 amino acids. The chain's CDR3 is CASSFSGGNYEQYF. As DNA, the CDR3 is TGCGCCAGCAGCTTTTCCGGGGGGAACTACGAGCAGTACTTC.

This rearrangement joins TRBV7-9 to TRBJ1-3; D uncertain. Trimming removed 3 bases at V and 8 bases at J, with 17 bases between. There are 15 residues in the CDR3. Germline V gene lookup returns CDR1 SEHNR and CDR2 FQNEAQ (reference sequence). The chain's CDR3 is CASSFLGRAVDTIYF. The CDR3 DNA reads as TGTGCCAGCAGCTTTCTCGGACGGGCCGTGGACACCATATATTTT. Full variable domain (remainder filled in from reference TRBV7-9 and TRBJ1-3): DTGVSQNPRHKITKRGQNVTFRCDPISEHNRLYWYRQTLGQGPEFLTYFQNEAQLEKSRLLSDRFSAERPKGSFSTLEIQRTEQGDSAMYLCASSFLGRAVDTIYFGEGSWLTVV.

The CDR3 region is CASSLVAGGPWTDTQYF. The CDR3, as DNA: TGTGCCAGCAGCTTAGTGGCGGGAGGGCCTTGGACAGATACGCAGTATTTT. This chain links TRBV7-9 with TRBJ2-3, with 9 bases identical to TRBD2. The CDR3 spans 17 residues. The germline V gene encodes CDR1 SEHNR and CDR2 FQNEAQ (reference sequence). Trimming took 1 base from V and 3 from J; bases not matched to a gene: 8.

The chain couples TRBV7-8 to TRBJ1-3; D possibly corresponds to TRBD1 (6 bases). CDR3 size: 14 residues. The V end lost 5 bases, the J end lost 4 bases, and 12 bases lay between the germline ends. Germline V gives CDR1 SGHVS, CDR2 FQNEAQ. The CDR3 DNA follows: TGTGCCAGCAGCACCACCGACAGGGGAAACACCATATATTTT. Residues: CASSTTDRGNTIYF.

This chain links TRBV30 with TRBJ1-1; the D is unclear. CDR3 size: 13 residues. Per the germline V gene, CDR1 is GTSNPN and CDR2 is SVGIG (reference sequence). V dropped 4 bases and J dropped 2 bases, with 11 bases sitting between them. The CDR3 region has the DNA TGTGCCTGGAAGGATTTTGCCAACACTGAAGCTTTCTTT. It encodes CAWKDFANTEAFF.

This clone has more than one count but fewer than ten. The rearrangement links TRBV5-1 to TRBJ2-7; 10 positions agree with TRBD2. The J segment lost 5 bases and the V segment lost 0 bases, leaving 8 bases of the junction unmatched. The germline V gene encodes CDR1 SGHRS and CDR2 YFSETQ. This CDR3 contains 16 residues. For the CDR3, the DNA is TGCGCCAGCAGCTTGGATACGGGGCTAGCGGGGGACGAGCAGTACTTC. This gives the protein CASSLDTGLAGDEQYF.

The CDR3 is CASSGTSGSSTDTQYF. The CDR3 nucleotides are TGTGCCAGCAGCGGAACTAGCGGGTCTAGCACAGATACGCAGTATTTT. This rearrangement joins TRBV9 to TRBJ2-3; 9 nucleotides match TRBD2. With V trimmed by 3 bases and J by 0 bases, 5 bases remained unmatched. In germline, CDR1 is SGDLS, CDR2 YYNGEE. The CDR3 is 16 residues long.

The V and J genes are TRBV27 and TRBJ2-7; D is perhaps TRBD1 (6 bases). The CDR3 runs to 12 residues. Germline lookup yields CDR1 MNHEY and CDR2 SMNVEV (reference sequence). V dropped 6 bases and J dropped 6 bases, with 12 bases sitting between them. The CDR3 loop reads CASSAGASEQYF. The CDR3 coding sequence is TGTGCCAGCAGCGCAGGGGCTAGCGAGCAGTACTTC.